Shown below are 11 T cell receptor beta chains from a single sample sequenced in a study of cytomegalovirus exposure and HLA in healthy donors. Repertoires were generated with immunoSEQ multiplex PCR, while TCRdb's copy carries only in-frame clones and drops some. Altogether 45,000 to 65,000 clones are present, roughly nine tenths being singletons, with the ten largest covering roughly 8.4%. Source material: PBMCs. The receptors derive from a young woman in good health and CMV-seropositive.

This chain links TRBV6-5 with TRBJ2-5, with 8 bases lining up with TRBD2. The V gene's germline CDR1 is MNHEY and CDR2 SVGAGI. The CDR3 is 15 residues long. J lost 2 bases, V lost 2 bases, and 4 bases had no gene match. As DNA, the CDR3 is TGTGCCAGCAGTTACGTGCGGGGGGTTCAAGAGACCCAGTACTTC. It is translated as CASSYVRGVQETQYF.

The chain combines TRBV6-1 with TRBJ2-7, with a possible D match to TRBD1 (7 bases). Trimming took off 11 bases at V and 2 bases at J, with 13 bases between the two ends. Germline CDR1 and CDR2: MNHNS and SASEGT. The CDR3 consists of 12 residues. The CDR3 DNA is TGTGCCGCAGGGGGGACAGCCTACGAGCAGTACTTC. It specifies CAAGGTAYEQYF.

The chain uses TRBV7-3 and TRBJ1-1; D is undetermined. This CDR3 is 13 amino acids long. Trimming removed 5 bases at V and 1 base at J, with 8 bases between. Germline CDR1 reads SGHTA; CDR2 reads FQGTGA. As DNA, the CDR3 is TGTGCCAGCAGCCCTGAGGGGAACACTGAAGCTTTCTTT. Its translation is CASSPEGNTEAFF.

The V and J genes are TRBV10-3 and TRBJ2-1, with a possible D match to TRBD2 (6 bases). V lost 6 bases and J 3 bases, leaving 15 bases between the germline ends. CDR3 length: 15 amino acids. The germline V gene encodes CDR1 ENHRY and CDR2 SYGVKD. CDR3 residues: CAISEGLESYNEQFF. Here the CDR3 DNA reads TGTGCCATCAGCGAGGGACTGGAGAGCTACAATGAGCAGTTCTTC.

This chain connects TRBV27 to TRBJ2-5, with 7 positions matching TRBD1. The germline V gene has CDR1 MNHEY and CDR2 SMNVEV (reference sequence). This CDR3 contains 14 residues. V lost 3 bases, J lost 1 base, and 2 bases stayed unmatched. The CDR3 coding sequence is TGTGCCAGCAGTTTTTCAGGGGGCCAAGAGACCCAGTACTTC. Protein: CASSFSGGQETQYF.

V gene TRBV11-2 combines with J gene TRBJ2-1; 9 bases line up with TRBD2. Germline loops: CDR1 SGHAT, CDR2 FQNNGV. The V segment lost 7 bases and the J segment 0 bases; nucleotides outside the gene matches: 10. The CDR3 totals 17 residues. The CDR3 DNA is TGTGCCAGCACCGGGCTAGCGGGGACGAGCTCCTACAATGAGCAGTTCTTC. Translated: CASTGLAGTSSYNEQFF.

The rearrangement joins TRBV7-2 to TRBJ2-3, with D possibly matching TRBD2 (6 bases). V shed 1 base and J shed 1 base, with 15 bases lying between them. CDR1 is SGHTA and CDR2 is FQGNSA in the germline V gene. This CDR3 comprises 17 residues. CDR3 region: CASSLGPQRVGTDTQYF. The CDR3, as DNA: TGTGCCAGCAGCTTAGGGCCCCAGCGGGTTGGCACAGATACGCAGTATTTT.

In nucleotides, the CDR3 is TGTGCCAGCAGTTACGCGAATGAAAAACTGTTTTTT. Protein: CASSYANEKLFF. The V and J genes are TRBV6-6 and TRBJ1-4; D call uncertain. CDR1 and CDR2 from the germline V gene are MNHNY and SVGAGI (reference sequence). The V end lost 2 bases, the J end lost 5 bases, and 3 bases lay between the germline ends. The CDR3 has 12 amino acids.

This clone was observed once. This chain links TRBV28 with TRBJ2-1; 11 nucleotides align to TRBD2. Trimming took 2 bases from V and 7 from J; bases not matched to a gene: 10. CDR1 and CDR2 from the germline V gene are MDHEN and SYDVKM. The CDR3 extends over 17 amino acids. CDR3 loop: CASSLMIGTSGRNEQFF. CDR3 in DNA: TGTGCCAGCAGTTTAATGATCGGGACTAGCGGTCGGAATGAGCAGTTCTTC.

The chain joins TRBV19 to TRBJ1-6; 8 positions agree with TRBD1. Germline V gene sequence: CDR1 LNHDA, CDR2 SQIVND (reference sequence). Losses at the gene ends were 7 bases for V and 8 bases for J; bases not matched to a gene: 19. This CDR3 is 18 amino acids long. The CDR3 bases are TGTGCCAGTAAGGCCACAACAGGGGGGGCTCTGAGGTATTCACCCCTCCACTTT. This encodes CASKATTGGALRYSPLHF.

The J gene is TRBJ2-1, the V gene TRBV14; D unclear. The CDR3 has 11 amino acids. Germline lookup yields CDR1 SGHDN and CDR2 FVKESK. V lost 0 bases and J lost 12, with 6 bases in between. Here the CDR3 reads CASSQDYRQFF. The DNA for the CDR3 is TGTGCCAGCAGCCAAGATTATCGGCAGTTCTTC.